Listed below are T cell receptor beta chains from one sample, sequenced in a study of T cell repertoires in cytomegalovirus infection. TCRdb independently ran MiXCR on the reads; one entry per CDR3 protein. The table has around 740,000 distinct CDR3 sequences, less than 40% seen once; the top ten hold around 3%. Sequenced material: PBMCs. The receptors were gathered from a human donor in good health (CMV status not recorded). Some clones in this sample may be carry-over from other donors' samples. The CDR3 runs from the conserved cysteine through the conserved F or W. A D gene is named only where the DNA matches it firmly. Not all rows give a size; the values are once, few, many and, for expanded clones, a class.

-	-	TRBV4-1	TRBJ2-2	CASSQTEGPGELFF	TGCGCCAGCAGCCAGACAGAGGGGCCCGGGGAGCTGTTTTTT
-	-	TRBV12-5	TRBJ1-5	CASGLVRQYSNQPQHF	TGTGCTAGTGGTTTGGTACGACAGTATAGCAATCAGCCCCAGCATTTT
-	-	TRBV14	TRBJ1-2	CASSQVQGFRTYGYTF	TGTGCCAGCAGCCAAGTTCAGGGTTTCCGGACCTATGGCTACACCTTC
-	many	TRBV27	TRBJ2-2	CASSRRLGLNTGELFF	TGTGCCAGCAGTCGCCGACTAGGGCTGAACACCGGGGAGCTGTTTTTT
-	-	TRBV7-6	TRBJ2-7	CASSSEEGAPYEQYF	TGTGCCAGCAGCTCAGAGGAGGGGGCCCCCTACGAGCAGTACTTC
TRBD1	-	TRBV10-2	TRBJ1-3	CASSDRSGGPGNTIYF	TGCGCCAGCAGTGACAGGTCAGGGGGCCCTGGAAACACCATATATTTT
TRBD2	-	TRBV5-1	TRBJ2-7	CASSLRFTRENSYEQYF	TGCGCCAGCAGCTTGAGGTTCACGCGGGAGAACTCCTACGAGCAGTACTTC
TRBD2	few	TRBV10-3	TRBJ2-7	CAAQRGSSYEQYF	TGTGCCGCCCAGCGGGGGAGCTCCTACGAGCAGTACTTC
-	few	TRBV25-1	TRBJ2-3	CASSDHFTDTQYF	TGTGCCAGCAGTGACCATTTCACAGATACGCAGTATTTT
-	-	TRBV12-3/TRBV12-4	TRBJ2-7	CASSLSGNDYEQYF	TGTGCCAGCAGCCTCAGCGGAAACGACTACGAGCAGTACTTC
-	many	TRBV7-9	TRBJ1-1	CASRKGGDNTEAFF	TGTGCCAGCAGAAAGGGGGGGGACAACACTGAAGCTTTCTTT
TRBD2	-	TRBV11-2	TRBJ2-3	CASSPFGGSFPTDTQYF	TGTGCCAGCAGTCCCTTCGGGGGGAGTTTTCCCACAGATACGCAGTATTTT
TRBD1	few	TRBV7-8	TRBJ1-4	CASSLPGQGIGNEKLFF	TGTGCCAGCAGCTTACCGGGACAGGGCATAGGGAATGAAAAACTGTTTTTT
TRBD2	many	TRBV7-2	TRBJ2-1	CASSLTPGTSGSKEFF	TGTGCCAGCAGCCTTACACCCGGGACTAGCGGGAGTAAGGAGTTCTTC
TRBD1	-	TRBV24-1	TRBJ2-5	CATSDLGTGGDVETQYF	TGTGCCACCAGTGATTTGGGGACAGGGGGCGACGTAGAGACCCAGTACTTC
TRBD1	few	TRBV4-1	TRBJ2-3	CASSRIQGSTDTQYF	TGCGCCAGCAGCCGCATACAGGGGTCCACAGATACGCAGTATTTT
-	many	TRBV28	TRBJ2-7	CASSLRGTTFLSQYF	TGTGCCAGCAGTTTAAGGGGGACAACTTTTCTGTCGCAGTACTTC
-	-	TRBV11-2	TRBJ2-2	CASSRGPAELFF	TGTGCCAGCAGCCGCGGCCCCGCGGAGCTGTTTTTT
TRBD1	-	TRBV12-3/TRBV12-4	TRBJ1-5	CASRRGQGAQPQHF	TGTGCCAGCAGACGTGGACAGGGGGCTCAGCCCCAGCATTTT
-	-	TRBV25-1	TRBJ2-1	CASQKGPTGLSYNEQFF	TGTGCCAGCCAAAAGGGCCCAACAGGGCTCTCCTACAATGAGCAGTTCTTC
TRBD1	few	TRBV7-4	TRBJ1-1	CASSFDRVTEAFF	TGTGCCAGCAGCTTTGACAGGGTGACTGAAGCTTTCTTT
-	few	TRBV6-1	TRBJ1-4	CASSPRGGRANEKLFF	TGTGCCAGCAGTCCCCGGGGAGGCCGCGCTAATGAAAAACTGTTTTTT
TRBD2	few	TRBV7-6	TRBJ2-1	CASSLLAGSEQFF	TGTGCCAGCAGCTTACTAGCGGGGAGTGAGCAGTTCTTC
-	-	TRBV4-2	TRBJ1-3	CASSQEVGGSGNTIYF	TGTGCCAGCAGCCAAGAGGTGGGGGGTTCTGGAAACACCATATATTTT
-	many	TRBV7-2	TRBJ1-4	CASKPGRLNEKLFF	TGTGCCAGCAAGCCCGGACGGCTGAATGAAAAACTGTTTTTT
TRBD2	-	TRBV4-2	TRBJ2-1	CASSQDGSGRAYNEQFF	TGTGCCAGCAGCCAAGATGGTAGCGGGAGGGCCTACAATGAGCAGTTCTTC
-	-	TRBV19	TRBJ1-1	CASSIERTANTEAFF	TGTGCCAGTAGTATTGAGAGGACAGCGAACACTGAAGCTTTCTTT
-	-	TRBV24-1	TRBJ1-5	CATSEGDAGNQPQHF	TGTGCCACCAGTGAAGGGGACGCAGGCAATCAGCCCCAGCATTTT
-	-	TRBV6-1	TRBJ1-1	CASSEALGHFGPRSTYTEAFF	TGTGCCAGCAGTGAAGCGCTTGGTCACTTTGGTCCGAGATCAACCTACACTGAAGCTTTCTTT
-	-	TRBV2	TRBJ2-1	CASRQTGPLKNEQFF	TGTGCCAGCAGGCAAACGGGACCGCTTAAGAATGAGCAGTTCTTC
-	-	TRBV2	TRBJ1-1	CASSELSLNTEAFF	TGTGCCAGCAGCGAGCTCTCTCTGAACACTGAAGCTTTCTTT
-	-	TRBV11-2	TRBJ2-7	CASSTVLVQYF	TGTGCCAGCAGCACTGTACTCGTGCAGTACTTC
-	-	TRBV5-5	TRBJ2-7	CASSLSQGYEQYF	TGTGCCAGCAGCTTGTCGCAGGGCTACGAGCAGTACTTC
-	-	TRBV29-1	TRBJ1-1	CSVPREVNTEAFF	TGCAGCGTTCCCCGGGAAGTGAACACTGAAGCTTTCTTT
-	few	TRBV12-3/TRBV12-4	TRBJ1-4	CASSFPRNRLEFEKLFF	TGTGCCAGCAGTTTCCCCAGAAACAGGTTGGAGTTTGAAAAACTGTTTTTT
TRBD1	few	TRBV6-2/TRBV6-3	TRBJ1-2	CASSRAGTGGSGYTF	TGTGCCAGCAGTCGCGCCGGGACAGGGGGATCTGGCTACACCTTC
TRBD1	-	TRBV30	TRBJ1-1	CAWTMTGVEAFF	TGTGCCTGGACTATGACAGGGGTTGAAGCTTTCTTT
TRBD2	few	TRBV2	TRBJ2-5	CASRGLAAGGETQYF	TGTGCCAGCAGGGGACTAGCGGCCGGGGGAGAGACCCAGTACTTC
-	-	TRBV9	TRBJ2-2	CASSVELMSGELFF	TGTGCCAGCAGCGTAGAACTAATGTCCGGGGAGCTGTTTTTT
TRBD1	few	TRBV19	TRBJ2-7	CASNAGTGRTYEQYF	TGTGCCAGTAATGCCGGGACAGGAAGGACCTACGAGCAGTACTTC
-	few	TRBV4-1	TRBJ1-6	CASWSGDWNSPLHF	TGCGCCAGCTGGAGCGGGGACTGGAATTCACCCCTCCACTTT
-	many	TRBV4-1	TRBJ1-1	CASSQFTGNTEAFF	TGCGCCAGCAGCCAGTTTACCGGGAACACTGAAGCTTTCTTT
-	-	TRBV5-6	TRBJ1-2	CASSPSYSIPFNYGYTF	TGTGCCAGCAGCCCCTCATACTCCATCCCCTTTAACTATGGCTACACCTTC
TRBD1	once	TRBV12-3/TRBV12-4	TRBJ1-2	CASSSLGQAAGYTF	TGTGCCAGCAGCTCCTTAGGACAGGCAGCCGGCTACACCTTC